The entry below describes one TCR beta chain. Data came from immunoSEQ multiplex PCR; TCRdb stores just in-frame clones and leaves some out. The repertoire holds about 130,000 clones, with roughly 90% as singletons. This sample is drawn from a study of OX40 agonist ivuxolimab in advanced cancers. Germline values: CDR1 MGHDK, CDR2 SYGVNS. The CDR3 is 16 residues long. The V gene lost 7 bases and the J gene lost 1 base, with 17 bases spanning the gap. Specimen: CD4+ or CD8+ T cells sorted from blood, collected in a trial of the OX40 agonist ivuxolimab. The chain carries TRBV25-1 and TRBJ1-3; tentative D call: TRBD1 (5 bases). The TCR originated in an adult with an advanced solid tumor such as melanoma, head and neck, liver or kidney cancer. The CDR3 spells CASTRGRGASGNTIYF. For the CDR3, the DNA is TGTGCCAGCACCCGAGGGAGGGGAGCTTCTGGAAACACCATATATTTT. Filled out from reference TRBV25-1 and TRBJ1-3, the complete variable domain reads EADIYQTPRYLVIGTGKKITLECSQTMGHDKMYWYQQDPGMELHLIHYSYGVNSTEKGDLSSESTVSRIRTEHFPLTLESARPSHTSQYLCASTRGRGASGNTIYFGEGSWLTVV.